The clone carrying this T cell receptor (beta chain) was observed a handful of times. Its specificity is unknown. An end of the junction differs from the germline gene, which may be a read error. The data are from a study of cytomegalovirus exposure and HLA in healthy donors. Background on the study: Early released data comprised around 85 million unique TCRs from HLA-typed donors.

Study results and limitations: Accurate prediction of most subjects' HLA-A and HLA-B alleles from TCR beta sequences was reported.

The CDR3 has 15 amino acids. In germline, CDR1 is SEHNR, CDR2 FQNEAQ (reference sequence). PCR involved 60 Vbeta and 13 Jbeta primers. The assay was immunoSEQ multiplex PCR, and TCRdb's table has in-frame clones only and misses some. The sample carries about 85,000 clones, over 70% recorded once. The sequencing input was PBMCs. The TCR originated in a woman aged 45-65 years in good health and CMV-seropositive. The V gene is TRBV7-9, the J gene TRBJ1-4; tentative D call: TRBD1 (5 bases). The CDR3 spells CASSVAGTGNEKLFF. The CDR3 DNA reads TGTGCCAGCAGCGTAGCCGGGACTGGGAATGAAAAACTGTTTTTT.